The 24 T cell receptor beta chains reported below all come from one sample, sequenced in a study of metastatic and nonmetastatic thyroid tumors (TCRdb year 2020). None of the patients had been given any treatment before thyroid surgery. Library method: PCR. Sequenced on an Illumina HiSeq 4000. TCRdb reprocessing: public reads trimmed at Q25 with fastp, clones called with MiXCR, in-frame beta chains kept. This sample lists approximately 38,000 clones; about a sixth were detected once. Less than 4.5% of the sample lies in the top ten. Sequenced material: blood. The receptors derive from a female donor with papillary thyroid cancer or a benign thyroid nodule (not recorded which). Some clones in this sample may be carry-over from other donors' samples.

This sequence joins TRBV4-1 and TRBJ1-1; D is undetermined. From germline, CDR1 is MGHRA and CDR2 YSYEKL. CDR3 length: 15 residues. The germline V and J ends were trimmed by 3 bases and 1 base, with 12 bases remaining between them. The CDR3: CASSHVTGGNTEAFF. The CDR3 DNA reads TGCGCCAGCAGCCATGTCACGGGAGGGAACACTGAAGCTTTCTTT.

The V and J genes are TRBV5-1 and TRBJ1-1; no reliable D call. In germline, CDR1 is SGHRS, CDR2 YFSETQ. The CDR3 loop spans 13 amino acids. Trimming took off 0 bases at V and 0 bases at J, with 3 bases between the two ends. In nucleotides, the CDR3 is TGCGCCAGCAGCTTGGACGTGAACACTGAAGCTTTCTTT. Residues: CASSLDVNTEAFF. The variable domain in full, completed from reference TRBV5-1 and TRBJ1-1, reads KAGVTQTPRYLIKTRGQQVTLSCSPISGHRSVSWYQQTPGQGLQFLFEYFSETQRNKGNFPGRFSGRQFSNSRSEMNVSTLELGDSALYLCASSLDVNTEAFFGQGTRLTVV.

By sample share, this clone is medium-sized. The J gene is TRBJ2-1, the V gene TRBV12-3 or TRBV12-4; 10 bases are a match to TRBD2. CDR3 length: 13 residues. V trimming: 8 bases; J trimming: 8 bases; junction bases outside the gene matches: 6. The CDR3 protein is CASGTSDGDEQFF. The DNA of the CDR3 is TGTGCCAGCGGGACTAGCGATGGAGATGAGCAGTTCTTC.

This clone has a count of ten or more. A much larger clone lies a single base off, so this may be a read error. The chain uses TRBV6-1 and TRBJ2-7; D gene unclear. Germline CDR1 reads MNHNS; CDR2 reads SASEGT. Trimming took 6 bases from V and 1 from J, leaving 19 bases between them. CDR3 length equals 16 residues. This chain's CDR3 is CASRRMVDGTSYEQYF. Written as DNA, the CDR3 is TGTGCCAGCAGGAGGATGGTGGACGGAACGTCCTACGAGCAGTACTTC.

The V call is TRBV5-6, the J call TRBJ2-7; 8 nucleotides agree with TRBD2. CDR1 is SGHDT and CDR2 is YYEEEE in the germline V gene. V was clipped by 6 bases and J by 7 bases; unmatched bases: 12. This CDR3 region has 14 residues. CDR3 loop: CASIRGGFLREQYF. DNA of the CDR3: TGTGCCAGCATCCGGGGGGGATTCCTACGTGAGCAGTACTTC.

On this clone: A much larger clone lies one base from this, so it may be a read error. The chain carries TRBV5-1 and TRBJ2-4, with D uncertain. Germline CDR1 and CDR2: SGHRS and YFSETQ. This CDR3 region has 14 residues. This CDR3 is CASNLGPAKNIQYF. The CDR3 DNA reads TGCGCCAGCAACTTGGGCCCAGCCAAAAACATTCAGTACTTC.

This clone was counted at least ten times. A read error may be the cause here, since a much bigger clone is one base away. The CDR3 does not close with the conserved phenylalanine or tryptophan, likely indicating a read error. The chain is built from TRBV11-1 and TRBJ1-2; 7 positions match TRBD1. In germline, CDR1 is SGHAT, CDR2 FQDESV (reference sequence). The CDR3 sequence is 15 residues long. V lost 3 bases, J lost 6 bases, and 10 bases stayed unmatched. The CDR3 DNA reads TGTGCCAGCAGCTTCGGCCAGCTGACAGGGAATGGCTACACCCTC. This codes for CASSFGQLTGNGYTL.

The table lists this clone with many counts. The CDR3 nucleotides are TGTGCCAGTAGTACCGACAGGAGCTCTGGAAACACCATATATTTT. This encodes CASSTDRSSGNTIYF. This chain connects TRBV19 to TRBJ1-3; D may be TRBD1 (6 bases). Germline CDR1 LNHDA, CDR2 SQIVND (reference sequence). Trimming stripped 4 bases from V and 0 bases from J, with 10 bases between. This CDR3 comprises 15 residues. The entire variable domain, with the rest obtained from reference TRBV19 and TRBJ1-3, is as follows: DGGITQSPKYLFRKEGQNVTLSCEQNLNHDAMYWYRQDPGQGLRLIYYSQIVNDFQKGDIAEGYSVSREKKESFPLTVTSAQKNPTAFYLCASSTDRSSGNTIYFGEGSWLTVV.

At least ten counts were recorded for this clone. The chain has TRBV15 and TRBJ1-5; D may be TRBD1 (5 bases). CDR3 size: 15 residues. Germline V lookup: CDR1 LNHNV, CDR2 YYDKDF (reference sequence). The germline V and J ends were trimmed by 5 bases and 2 bases, with 13 bases remaining between them. CDR3 bases: TGTGCCACCAGCCCGCGAGGAGGGGGCAATCAGCCCCAGCATTTT. It encodes CATSPRGGGNQPQHF.

CDR3 loop: CASSSRLLHEQYF. CDR3 DNA sequence: TGTGCCAGCAGCTCCAGACTGTTACACGAGCAGTACTTC. The genes are TRBV7-2 and TRBJ2-7; no clear D gene. Between the trimmed V and J ends, which lost 4 bases and 5 bases, there was a span of 12 bases. There are 13 residues in the CDR3. Germline lookup yields CDR1 SGHTA and CDR2 FQGNSA.

This clone has a count of ten or more. The chain joins TRBV5-1 to TRBJ2-1, with 10 bases aligning to TRBD2. The CDR3 extends over 15 amino acids. J was trimmed by 4 bases and V by 5 bases; bases with no gene match: 6. Germline CDR1 is SGHRS and CDR2 is YFSETQ. In DNA, the CDR3 is TGCGCCAGCAGGCCTGGACTAGCGGCTTACAATGAGCAGTTCTTC. This codes for CASRPGLAAYNEQFF.

This clone was seen repeatedly, ten times or more. The CDR3 reads CASSLGQEYEQYF. CDR3 DNA sequence: TGCGCCAGCAGCTTGGGACAGGAATACGAGCAGTACTTC. This chain joins TRBV5-1 and TRBJ2-7, with a possible D match to TRBD1 (6 bases). The CDR3 runs 13 residues. V was pared by 0 bases and J by 4 bases, with 8 bases between. CDR1 is SGHRS, CDR2 YFSETQ, per germline.

This clone has a count of ten or more. V is TRBV7-9 and J is TRBJ2-4, with 8 positions matching TRBD1. Germline CDR1 is SEHNR and CDR2 is FQNEAQ (reference sequence). This CDR3 is 11 amino acids long. With 6 bases clipped from V and 14 bases from J, the junction kept 6 bases outside the gene matches. DNA for the CDR3: TGTGCCAGCAGTGGACAGGGTCAAAAGTACTTC. Translating gives CASSGQGQKYF.

This chain joins TRBV6-1 and TRBJ1-5; 12 nucleotides agree with TRBD1. The V and J ends lost 6 bases and 6 bases, in that order; junction bases with no gene match: 15. CDR3 size: 18 residues. Germline CDR1 and CDR2: MNHNS and SASEGT. CDR3 DNA sequence: TGTGCCAGCAGGAGCGGGGTGTGGGACAGGGGGCGCCCTCAGCCCCAGCATTTT. Translation: CASRSGVWDRGRPQPQHF.

There are many counts of this clone. The rearrangement joins TRBV28 to TRBJ1-2; D is possibly TRBD1 (5 bases). CDR1 MDHEN and CDR2 SYDVKM come from the germline V gene. V lost 3 bases and J 4 bases, leaving 9 bases between the germline ends. CDR3 size: 13 residues. As DNA, the CDR3 is TGTGCCAGCAGTTTTCGGGGGAGCTATGGCTACACCTTC. Amino acid sequence: CASSFRGSYGYTF.

This clone was observed at least ten times. This rearrangement joins TRBV5-1 to TRBJ1-3; D uncertain. The length of the CDR3 is 16 residues. The V end was cut by 2 bases, the J end by 3 bases, with 15 bases between. In germline, CDR1 is SGHRS, CDR2 YFSETQ. In DNA form, the CDR3 reads TGCGCCAGCAGCTTCGCCGGCGGTGCCGTTGGAAACACCATATATTTT. Translating gives CASSFAGGAVGNTIYF.

The chain links TRBV27 to TRBJ1-2; unclear D gene. V lost 5 bases and J 10 bases, leaving 17 bases between the germline ends. The CDR3 runs 13 residues. From germline, CDR1 is MNHEY and CDR2 SMNVEV (reference sequence). The DNA of the CDR3 is TGTGCCAGCAGTCCCCAGAGCGCCTATTTCTACACCTTC. Its protein product is CASSPQSAYFYTF.

In this sample, this clone turned up a few times. CDR3 sequence reads: CSARAVGQCAYEQYF. The CDR3 bases are TGCAGTGCTAGAGCTGTCGGACAGTGTGCTTACGAGCAGTACTTC. The chain is built from TRBV20-1 and TRBJ2-7, with D possibly TRBD1 on 6 matching bases. Germline V gene sequence: CDR1 DFQATT, CDR2 SNEGSKA (reference sequence). The CDR3 contains 15 residues. V was cut by 1 base and J by 4 bases, with 17 bases left in between.

This clone was detected ten times or more. The chain recombines TRBV5-1 with TRBJ2-2, with D possibly being TRBD1 (7 bases). This CDR3 comprises 14 residues. Germline V gene lookup returns CDR1 SGHRS and CDR2 YFSETQ. Trimming cost V 4 bases and J 6 bases, with 13 bases left between them. The DNA of the CDR3 is TGCGCCAGCAGCGTCGGGGGACAGTCCGGGGAGCTGTTTTTT. Translating it yields CASSVGGQSGELFF.

About this clone: Relative to the germline gene, one junction end is altered; a read error may explain this. J is TRBJ2-2 and V is TRBV5-1; the D gene is possibly TRBD2 (5 bases). Per germline, CDR1 SGHRS and CDR2 YFSETQ. This CDR3 contains 16 residues. In DNA, the CDR3 is TGCGCCAGCAGCGCTGCGACCTCACCTCGCACCGGGGAGCTGTCTTTT. Translated, it gives CASSAATSPRTGELSF. Full variable domain (remainder filled in from reference TRBV5-1 and TRBJ2-2): KAGVTQTPRYLIKTRGQQVTLSCSPISGHRSVSWYQQTPGQGLQFLFEYFSETQRNKGNFPGRFSGRQFSNSRSEMNVSTLELGDSALYLCASSAATSPRTGELSFGEGSRLTVL.

This clone was detected many times. The chain carries TRBV5-8 and TRBJ2-1; 9 nucleotides agree with TRBD1. Unmatched junction bases numbered 5, after V lost 0 bases and J lost 7 bases. CDR3 length: 15 residues. Germline-derived CDR1 and CDR2 are SGHTS and YDEGEE. The CDR3 loop reads CASSLGQGVKNEQFF. The CDR3, as DNA: TGTGCCAGCAGCTTGGGACAGGGGGTGAAGAATGAGCAGTTCTTC.

This clone has a count of ten or more. Other DNA sequences within the sample encode an identical CDR3. The chain carries TRBV9 and TRBJ2-1, with 9 bases fitting TRBD2. The germline CDR1 and CDR2 sequences are SGDLS and YYNGEE. J gave up 4 bases and V 2 bases, and 4 bases lay outside the gene matches. This CDR3 contains 15 residues. The CDR3 reads CASSVLAGLYNEQFF. DNA for the CDR3: TGTGCCAGCAGCGTGCTAGCGGGACTGTACAATGAGCAGTTCTTC.

A few counts support this clone. The chain has TRBV6-4 and TRBJ2-1; TRBD2 matches at 11 bases. The CDR3 is made up of 14 amino acids. The ends lost 1 base at V and 7 bases at J; junction bases unmatched: 0. Germline V gives CDR1 MRHNA, CDR2 SNTAGT. The CDR3 coding sequence is TGTGCCAGCAGTGACTTAGCGGGAGGGAATGAGCAGTTCTTC. It yields the protein CASSDLAGGNEQFF.

In its sample, this clone was seen many times. The CDR3 region has the DNA TGTGCCAGCAGCTTAAGTACAGCAACTAATGAAAAACTGTTTTTT. Amino acid sequence: CASSLSTATNEKLFF. The chain links TRBV7-2 to TRBJ1-4, with unresolved D. In germline, CDR1 is SGHTA, CDR2 FQGNSA. The CDR3 runs to 15 residues. Trimming cost V 2 bases and J 0 bases, with 7 bases left between them.